Below, 5 T cell receptor beta chains from the same sample are listed, as sequenced in a study of post-analysis software for immune sequencing data. Study findings and constraints: Included in a set of roughly five TRBV segments more frequent in patients than controls were TRBV5-6, TRBV5-1 and TRBV20-1.

cDNA libraries of TCR beta carried unique molecular identifiers. TCRdb processed the PCR reads anew with MiXCR; each CDR3 protein has one entry. The table has more than 500,000 distinct CDR3 sequences, around 31% seen once. Their antigens remain unidentified. The specimen sequenced was blood. These receptors originate from a girl younger than 18 with multiple sclerosis.

This clonotype occurred a few times. This rearrangement joins TRBV6-1 to TRBJ2-5; D is perhaps TRBD1 (5 bases). This CDR3 has 15 residues. CDR1 MNHNS and CDR2 SASEGT come from the germline V gene. V was shortened by 6 bases and J by 4 bases, with 18 bases between the two germline ends. The CDR3 coding sequence is TGTGCCAGCAGCTTGCGTAGGGGTAGGCGAGAGACCCAGTACTTC. It yields the protein CASSLRRGRRETQYF.

This clonotype was seen more than once but under ten times. The CDR3 bases are TGTGCCAGCAGCCCGAGGGGGCAGGTCACTGAAGCTTTCTTT. Encoded protein: CASSPRGQVTEAFF. V is TRBV3-1 and J is TRBJ1-1; 7 bases line up with TRBD1. Per germline, CDR1 LGHDT and CDR2 YNNKEL (reference sequence). This CDR3 region has 14 residues. Trimming cost V 4 bases and J 4 bases; bases outside gene matches: 6.

The rearrangement joins TRBV9 to TRBJ2-5; 11 bases fit TRBD1. CDR3 size: 16 residues. After removal of 0 bases from V and 4 bases from J, the junction contained 5 bases not matched to a gene. Germline-derived CDR1 and CDR2 are SGDLS and YYNGEE. The CDR3 sequence: CASSVDGQGAGETQYF. The DNA for the CDR3 is TGTGCCAGCAGCGTAGACGGACAGGGGGCGGGAGAGACCCAGTACTTC.

This clonotype has only a few counts. This chain joins TRBV29-1 and TRBJ2-1; 11 bases map to TRBD2. Trimming at V came to 3 bases and at J to 4 bases, leaving 5 bases not matched to a gene. Germline values: CDR1 SQVTM, CDR2 ANQGSEA. CDR3 length equals 15 residues. DNA for the CDR3: TGCAGCGTTGAGGATAGCGGGGGGGGATACAATGAGCAGTTCTTC. Translation gives CSVEDSGGGYNEQFF.

In its sample, this clonotype was seen a few times. This sequence joins TRBV20-1 and TRBJ2-1; TRBD2 matches 14 bases. The germline V gene encodes CDR1 DFQATT and CDR2 SNEGSKA (reference sequence). V lost 5 bases to trimming and J lost 6 bases; unmatched junction nucleotides: 9. The CDR3 has 16 amino acids. The DNA for the CDR3 is TGCAGTGCTGGAGGACTAGCGGGGGGTTCACGCAATGAGCAGTTCTTC. This encodes CSAGGLAGGSRNEQFF.